There are many counts of the clone carrying this T cell receptor (beta chain). The antigen remains undetermined. The trim removed 6 bases at V and 0 bases at J, leaving 8 bases unmatched. The germline V gene has CDR1 SQVTM and CDR2 ANQGSEA. CDR3 length: 14 residues. The record originates from a study of identical twins. Study-wide results and limits: Models underestimated out-of-frame TCR alpha sharing in monozygotic twins.

Each cDNA held unique molecular identifiers, and template switching gave it a universal primer site. In TCRdb, the 5' RACE reads were re-called with MiXCR into one record per CDR3 protein. Of hundreds of thousands of distinct CDR3 sequences detected, roughly 20% appear once; the ten largest clones hold over 4%. This sample also appeared in a second study, on T cells expressing NK-cell markers. As that study records: A range of roughly 1.0-8% of CD8+ T cells consisted of dominant NKG2C+ clonotypes in a handful of donors. The CD3+CD56-NKG2C+ fraction was also led by these clonotypes in several donors.

Sequencing was done on a sample of PBMCs. V is TRBV29-1 and J is TRBJ2-7; TRBD1 agrees at 7 bases. This TCR derives from a woman aged 18-29 years in good health. The CDR3 spells CSVLGTESSYEQYF. As DNA, the CDR3 is TGCAGCGTCCTCGGGACAGAGAGCTCCTACGAGCAGTACTTC.